The clone carrying this T cell receptor (beta chain) was counted ten times or more. One end of the junction fails to match germline, which may point to a read error. This record comes from a study of regulatory T cells in long-lasting Graves disease. In building TCR beta libraries, iRepertoire HTBI primers were used together with Arm-PCR of CDR3 regions. Each CDR3 protein is one row after TCRdb ran MiXCR on the multiplex PCR reads. The sample records some 460,000 distinct CDR3 sequences, around 15% being singletons. The CDR3 has 13 residues. CDR1 SSHAT and CDR2 FNYEAQ come from the germline V gene (reference sequence). As for time point: newly diagnosed GD, antithyroid drugs for less than 3 months. Preparation of the TCR library used RNA extracted from PBMCs. The data were also submitted as part of a second study, on T cells in Graves' hyperthyroidism and ophthalmopathy.

The sequencing used peripheral blood mononuclear cells (PBMCs), collected at new diagnosis, from a patient treated with antithyroid drugs. This receptor was identified in a man aged 40-49 years with Graves disease. The chain combines TRBV7-7 with TRBJ2-2, with a tentative D call TRBD2 (5 bases). This CDR3 reads CASSAAGSGELFF. CDR3 nucleotide sequence: TGTGCTAGCAGCGCCGCGGGTTCCGGGGAGCTGTTTTTT.